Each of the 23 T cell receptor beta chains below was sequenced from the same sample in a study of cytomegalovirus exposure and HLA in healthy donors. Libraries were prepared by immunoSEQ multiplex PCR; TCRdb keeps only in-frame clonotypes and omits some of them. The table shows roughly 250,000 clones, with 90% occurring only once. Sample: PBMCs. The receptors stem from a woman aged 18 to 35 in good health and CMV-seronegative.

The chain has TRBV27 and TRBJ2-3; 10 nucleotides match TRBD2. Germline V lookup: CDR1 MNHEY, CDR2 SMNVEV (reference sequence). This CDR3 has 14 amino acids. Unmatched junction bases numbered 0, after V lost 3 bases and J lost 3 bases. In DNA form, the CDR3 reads TGTGCCAGCAGTTTGGGACTAGCGACAGATACGCAGTATTTT. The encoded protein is CASSLGLATDTQYF.

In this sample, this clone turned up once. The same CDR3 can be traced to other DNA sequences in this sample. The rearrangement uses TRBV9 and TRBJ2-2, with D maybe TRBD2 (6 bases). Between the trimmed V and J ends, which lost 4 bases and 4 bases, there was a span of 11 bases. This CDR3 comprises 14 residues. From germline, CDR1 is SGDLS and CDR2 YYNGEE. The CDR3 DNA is TGTGCCAGCAGCCCCGGGGGTGGCACCGGGGAGCTGTTTTTT. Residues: CASSPGGGTGELFF.

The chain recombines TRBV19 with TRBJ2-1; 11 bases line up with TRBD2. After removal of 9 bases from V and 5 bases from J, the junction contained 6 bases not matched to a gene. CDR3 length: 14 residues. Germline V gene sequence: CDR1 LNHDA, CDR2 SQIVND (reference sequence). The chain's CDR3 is CASSGTSGHNEQFF. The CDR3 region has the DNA TGTGCCAGCTCCGGGACTAGCGGACACAATGAGCAGTTCTTC.

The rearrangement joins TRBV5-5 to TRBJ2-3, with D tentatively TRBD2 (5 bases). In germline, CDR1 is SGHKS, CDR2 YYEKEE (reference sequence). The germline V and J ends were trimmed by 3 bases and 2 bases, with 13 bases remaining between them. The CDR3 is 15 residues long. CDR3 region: CASSSGIIHTDTQYF. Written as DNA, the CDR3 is TGTGCCAGCAGCTCCGGGATTATTCACACAGATACGCAGTATTTT.

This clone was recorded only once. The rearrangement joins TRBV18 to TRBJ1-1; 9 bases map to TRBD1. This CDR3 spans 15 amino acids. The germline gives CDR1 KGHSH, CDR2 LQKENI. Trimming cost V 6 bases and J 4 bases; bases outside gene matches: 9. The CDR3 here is CASSRRDRDGTEAFF. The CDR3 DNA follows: TGTGCCAGCTCCCGCCGGGACAGGGACGGCACTGAAGCTTTCTTT.

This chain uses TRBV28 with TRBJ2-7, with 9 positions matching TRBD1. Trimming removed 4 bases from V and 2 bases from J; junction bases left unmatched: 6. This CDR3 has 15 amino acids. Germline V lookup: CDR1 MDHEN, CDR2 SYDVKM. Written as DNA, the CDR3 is TGTGCCAGCAGTTCCCCGGGACAGGGCACCTACGAGCAGTACTTC. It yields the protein CASSSPGQGTYEQYF.

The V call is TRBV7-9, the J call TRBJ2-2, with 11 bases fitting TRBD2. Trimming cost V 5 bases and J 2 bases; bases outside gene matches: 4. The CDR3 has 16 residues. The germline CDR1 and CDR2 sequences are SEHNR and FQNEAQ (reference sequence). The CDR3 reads CASSPLAGGNTGELFF. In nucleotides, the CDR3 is TGTGCCAGCAGCCCTCTAGCGGGGGGCAACACCGGGGAGCTGTTTTTT.

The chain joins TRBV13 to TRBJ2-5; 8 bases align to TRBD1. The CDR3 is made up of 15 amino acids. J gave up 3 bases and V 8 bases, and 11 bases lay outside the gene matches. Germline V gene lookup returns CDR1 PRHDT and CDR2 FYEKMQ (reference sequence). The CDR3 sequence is CASRFIYRGEETQYF. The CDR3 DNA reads TGTGCCAGCCGTTTTATTTACAGGGGGGAAGAGACCCAGTACTTC.

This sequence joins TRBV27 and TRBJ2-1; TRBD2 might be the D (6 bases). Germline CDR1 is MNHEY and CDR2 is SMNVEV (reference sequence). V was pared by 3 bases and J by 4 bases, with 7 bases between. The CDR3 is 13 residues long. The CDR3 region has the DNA TGTGCCAGCAGTTTGGGAGGATACAATGAGCAGTTCTTC. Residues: CASSLGGYNEQFF.

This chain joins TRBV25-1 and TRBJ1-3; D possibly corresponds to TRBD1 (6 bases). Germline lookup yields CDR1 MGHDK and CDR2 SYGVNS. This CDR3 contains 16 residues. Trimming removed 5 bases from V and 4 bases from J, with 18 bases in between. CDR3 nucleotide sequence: TGTGCCAGCAGTCCAAATCGGGGGGGCGCGGGAAACACCATATATTTT. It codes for CASSPNRGGAGNTIYF.

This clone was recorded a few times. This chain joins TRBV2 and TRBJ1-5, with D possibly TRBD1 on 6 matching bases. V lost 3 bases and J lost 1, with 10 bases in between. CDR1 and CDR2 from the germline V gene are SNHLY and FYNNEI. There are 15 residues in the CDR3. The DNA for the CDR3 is TGTGCCAGCAGTGACCCCCAGGGGAGCAATCAGCCCCAGCATTTT. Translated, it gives CASSDPQGSNQPQHF. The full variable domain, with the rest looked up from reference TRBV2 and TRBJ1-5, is EPEVTQTPSHQVTQMGQEVILRCVPISNHLYFYWYRQILGQKVEFLVSFYNNEISEKSEIFDDQFSVERPDGSNFTLKIRSTKLEDSAMYFCASSDPQGSNQPQHFGDGTRLSIL.

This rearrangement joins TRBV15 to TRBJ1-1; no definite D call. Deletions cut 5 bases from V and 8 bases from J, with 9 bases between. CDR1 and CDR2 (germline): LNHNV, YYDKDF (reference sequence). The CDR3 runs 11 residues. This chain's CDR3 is CATSRGAEAFF. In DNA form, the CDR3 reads TGTGCCACCAGCCGGGGTGCCGAAGCTTTCTTT.

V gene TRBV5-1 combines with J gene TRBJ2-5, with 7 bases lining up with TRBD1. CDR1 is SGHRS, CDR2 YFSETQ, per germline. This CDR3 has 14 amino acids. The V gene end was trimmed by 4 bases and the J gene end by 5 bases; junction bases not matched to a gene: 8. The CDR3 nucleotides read TGCGCCAGCAGCGCAAGGGACAGTCGGGAGACCCAGTACTTC. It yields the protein CASSARDSRETQYF. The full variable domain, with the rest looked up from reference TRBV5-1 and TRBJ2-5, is KAGVTQTPRYLIKTRGQQVTLSCSPISGHRSVSWYQQTPGQGLQFLFEYFSETQRNKGNFPGRFSGRQFSNSRSEMNVSTLELGDSALYLCASSARDSRETQYFGPGTRLLVL.

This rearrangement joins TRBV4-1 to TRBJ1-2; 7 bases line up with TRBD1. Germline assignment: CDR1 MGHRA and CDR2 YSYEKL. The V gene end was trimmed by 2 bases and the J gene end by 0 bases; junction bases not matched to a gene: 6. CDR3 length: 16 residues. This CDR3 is CASSQSQQGANYGYTF. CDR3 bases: TGCGCCAGCAGCCAAAGTCAGCAGGGGGCTAACTATGGCTACACCTTC.

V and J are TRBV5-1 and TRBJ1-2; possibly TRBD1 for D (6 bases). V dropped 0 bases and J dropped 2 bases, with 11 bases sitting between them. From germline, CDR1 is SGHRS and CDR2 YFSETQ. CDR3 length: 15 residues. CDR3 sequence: CASSLDPTGNYGYTF. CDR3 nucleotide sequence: TGCGCCAGCAGCTTGGACCCCACAGGGAACTATGGCTACACCTTC.

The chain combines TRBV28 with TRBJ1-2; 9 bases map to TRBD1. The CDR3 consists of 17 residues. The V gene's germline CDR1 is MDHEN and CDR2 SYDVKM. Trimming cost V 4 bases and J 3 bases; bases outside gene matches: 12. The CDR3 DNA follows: TGTGCCAGCAGTTCCGAAAAACTAGGGACAGGGTACTATGGCTACACCTTC. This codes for CASSSEKLGTGYYGYTF.

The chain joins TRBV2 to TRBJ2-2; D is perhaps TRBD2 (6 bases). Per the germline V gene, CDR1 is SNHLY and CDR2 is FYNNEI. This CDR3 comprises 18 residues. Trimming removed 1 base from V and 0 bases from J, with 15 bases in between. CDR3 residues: CASSEGLAGTANTGELFF. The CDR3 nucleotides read TGTGCCAGCAGTGAAGGTTTGGCGGGGACCGCGAACACCGGGGAGCTGTTTTTT.

For the CDR3, the DNA is TGTGCTAGTGGGCCTCAGTCCCAGGGGGGTTCCACACCCCTCCACTTT. Encoded protein: CASGPQSQGGSTPLHF. The J gene is TRBJ1-6, the V gene TRBV12-5; TRBD1 matches 7 bases. Germline V gives CDR1 LGHNT, CDR2 FRNRAP. V dropped 6 bases and J dropped 11; count of bases not matched to a gene: 16. The CDR3 covers 16 residues.

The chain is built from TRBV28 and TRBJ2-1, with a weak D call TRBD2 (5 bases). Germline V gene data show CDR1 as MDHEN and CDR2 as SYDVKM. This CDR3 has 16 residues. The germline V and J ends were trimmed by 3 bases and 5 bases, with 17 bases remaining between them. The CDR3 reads CASSFVIFGRDNEQFF. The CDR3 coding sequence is TGTGCCAGCAGTTTCGTAATTTTTGGGCGGGACAATGAGCAGTTCTTC.

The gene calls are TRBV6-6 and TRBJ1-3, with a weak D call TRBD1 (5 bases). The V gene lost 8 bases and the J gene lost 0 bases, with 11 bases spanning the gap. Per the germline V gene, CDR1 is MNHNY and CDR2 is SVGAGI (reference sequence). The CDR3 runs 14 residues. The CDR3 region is CASSQGSSGNTIYF. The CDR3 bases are TGTGCCAGCTCTCAGGGATCCTCTGGAAACACCATATATTTT.

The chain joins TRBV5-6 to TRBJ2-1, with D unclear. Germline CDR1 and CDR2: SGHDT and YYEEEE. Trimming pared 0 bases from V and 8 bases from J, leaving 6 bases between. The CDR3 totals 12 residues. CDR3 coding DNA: TGTGCCAGCAGCTTGGTCCCTCATGAGCAGTTCTTC. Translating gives CASSLVPHEQFF.

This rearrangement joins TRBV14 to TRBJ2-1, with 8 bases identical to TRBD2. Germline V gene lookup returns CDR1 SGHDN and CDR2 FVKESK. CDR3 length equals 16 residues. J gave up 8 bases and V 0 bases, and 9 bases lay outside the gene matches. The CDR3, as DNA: TGTGCCAGCAGCCAAGAATCCGGGACTAGTTTTGATGAGCAGTTCTTC. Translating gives CASSQESGTSFDEQFF.

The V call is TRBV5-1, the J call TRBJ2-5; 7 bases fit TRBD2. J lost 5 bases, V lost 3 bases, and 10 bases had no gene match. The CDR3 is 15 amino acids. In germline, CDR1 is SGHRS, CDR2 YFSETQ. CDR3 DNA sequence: TGCGCCAGCAGCTGGATAGGGGCGGGGGAGGAGACCCAGTACTTC. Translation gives CASSWIGAGEETQYF.